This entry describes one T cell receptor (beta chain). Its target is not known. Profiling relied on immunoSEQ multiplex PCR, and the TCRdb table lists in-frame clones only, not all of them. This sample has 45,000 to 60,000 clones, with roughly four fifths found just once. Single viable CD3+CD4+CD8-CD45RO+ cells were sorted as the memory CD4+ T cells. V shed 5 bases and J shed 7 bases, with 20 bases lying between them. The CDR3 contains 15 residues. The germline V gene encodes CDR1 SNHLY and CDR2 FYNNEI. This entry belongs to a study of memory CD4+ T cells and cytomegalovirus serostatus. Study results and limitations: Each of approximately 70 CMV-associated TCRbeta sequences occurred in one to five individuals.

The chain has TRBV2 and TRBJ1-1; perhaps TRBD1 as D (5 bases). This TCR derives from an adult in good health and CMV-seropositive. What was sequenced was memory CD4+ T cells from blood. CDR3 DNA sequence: TGTGCCAGCAGTCCCCGGGTGGCAGGGCCGGGTGAAGCTTTCTTT. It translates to CASSPRVAGPGEAFF.